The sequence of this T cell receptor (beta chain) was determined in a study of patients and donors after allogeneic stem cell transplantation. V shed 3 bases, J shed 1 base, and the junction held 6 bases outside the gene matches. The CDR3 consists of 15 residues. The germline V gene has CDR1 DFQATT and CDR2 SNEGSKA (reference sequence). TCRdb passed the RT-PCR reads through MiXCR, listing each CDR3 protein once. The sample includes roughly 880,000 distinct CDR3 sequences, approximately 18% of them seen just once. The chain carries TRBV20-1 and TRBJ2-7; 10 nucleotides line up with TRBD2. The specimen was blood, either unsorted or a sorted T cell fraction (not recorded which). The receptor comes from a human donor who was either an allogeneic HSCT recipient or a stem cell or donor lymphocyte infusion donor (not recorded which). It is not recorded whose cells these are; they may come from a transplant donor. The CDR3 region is CSASLTSGVSYEQYF. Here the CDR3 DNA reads TGCAGTGCTAGCCTTACTAGCGGGGTATCCTACGAGCAGTACTTC.